Following are 9 T cell receptor beta chains from one sample sequenced in a study of blood T cell repertoires in COVID-19. The method was immunoSEQ multiplex PCR; TCRdb's version includes in-frame clones alone and lacks a portion of them. The data contain around 200,000 clones, approximately 90% of them singletons. The sample comprised peripheral blood. The receptor set was obtained from a man older than 75 with acute or convalescent COVID-19.

The rearrangement uses TRBV25-1 and TRBJ2-5; D gene ambiguous. The germline V gene has CDR1 MGHDK and CDR2 SYGVNS. Trimming removed 5 bases at V and 2 bases at J, with 6 bases between. This CDR3 contains 12 residues. In DNA, the CDR3 is TGTGCCAGCAGTTTCAGACAAGAGACCCAGTACTTC. Protein sequence: CASSFRQETQYF.

V gene TRBV7-8 combines with J gene TRBJ2-7; 7 bases match TRBD2. The CDR3 covers 13 residues. The germline CDR1 and CDR2 sequences are SGHVS and FQNEAQ. V shed 5 bases and J 5 bases; nucleotides not matched to a gene: 6. CDR3 nucleotide sequence: TGTGCCAGCAGCAACGGACTAGGCAACGAGCAGTACTTC. It translates to CASSNGLGNEQYF.

The rearrangement joins TRBV6-5 to TRBJ1-2, with 9 bases identical to TRBD1. The CDR3 sequence is 16 residues long. Germline V CDR1 and CDR2: MNHEY, SVGAGI. J was trimmed by 6 bases and V by 0 bases; bases with no gene match: 8. The CDR3 reads CASSYSGQGAGNGYTF. The CDR3 DNA follows: TGTGCCAGCAGTTACTCGGGACAGGGTGCGGGCAATGGCTACACCTTC.

V is TRBV19 and J is TRBJ2-4; a weak D match, TRBD2 (5 bases). This CDR3 comprises 16 residues. CDR1 LNHDA and CDR2 SQIVND come from the germline V gene (reference sequence). Deletions cut 1 base from V and 0 bases from J, with 10 bases between. The CDR3, as DNA: TGTGCCAGTAGTATAGTTAGCGAAGGAGCCAAAAACATTCAGTACTTC. Protein: CASSIVSEGAKNIQYF.

V usage is TRBV28 and J usage is TRBJ1-5; D unresolved. Germline lookup yields CDR1 MDHEN and CDR2 SYDVKM. This CDR3 contains 12 residues. Trimming removed 2 bases at V and 7 bases at J, with 6 bases between. CDR3 region: CASSLSLQPQHF. The CDR3 region has the DNA TGTGCCAGCAGTTTAAGCCTACAGCCCCAGCATTTT.

The V and J genes are TRBV18 and TRBJ2-7; D possibly corresponds to TRBD1 (6 bases). The germline gives CDR1 KGHSH, CDR2 LQKENI. The CDR3 has 14 amino acids. Trimming left V 6 bases short and J 2 bases short, with 14 bases between. This CDR3 reads CASSFTGQTYEQYV. The CDR3 DNA is TGTGCCAGCTCGTTTACGGGACAAACCTACGAGCAGTACGTC.

The chain recombines TRBV28 with TRBJ1-2, with 9 bases fitting TRBD1. Germline V gene sequence: CDR1 MDHEN, CDR2 SYDVKM. CDR3 size: 17 residues. V shed 1 base, J shed 6 bases, and the junction held 12 bases outside the gene matches. The CDR3 bases are TGTGCCAGCAGTTTATCGCGGTTACTACAGGGGGCTGATGGCTACACCTTC. Protein: CASSLSRLLQGADGYTF.

The gene calls are TRBV2 and TRBJ2-1, with 13 bases identical to TRBD2. The CDR3 is 15 residues long. Germline CDR1 SNHLY, CDR2 FYNNEI. V dropped 6 bases and J dropped 7; count of bases not matched to a gene: 6. CDR3 coding DNA: TGTGCCAGCAGACTAGCGGGAGGGCCATTTAATGAGCAGTTCTTC. Translating it yields CASRLAGGPFNEQFF.

The rearrangement uses TRBV5-4 and TRBJ1-2, with no clear D. Germline CDR1 SGHNT, CDR2 YYREEE (reference sequence). The CDR3 is made up of 12 amino acids. Trimming cost V 4 bases and J 4 bases, with 8 bases left between them. The CDR3 loop is CASSLDGYGYTF. In nucleotides, the CDR3 is TGTGCCAGCAGCCTGGACGGCTATGGCTACACCTTC.